Listed here are 22 T cell receptor beta chains from one sample, sequenced in a study of blood T cell repertoires in COVID-19. The data were produced by immunoSEQ multiplex PCR, yet TCRdb's version contains in-frame clones alone and is incomplete. The sample carries around 200,000 clones, around four fifths recorded once. Sample: peripheral blood. All receptors come from a man in his fifties or sixties with active or convalescent COVID-19.

This chain uses TRBV12-1 with TRBJ1-2; the table's D call, TRBD1, has no DNA check behind it. TRBV12-1 is reported as a pseudogene. This CDR3 has 18 amino acids. The CDR3 coding sequence is TGTGCCAGCAGCCGACGTTTGGACAGGGGCGGGGTAGGAGGTGGCTACACCTTC. Translation gives CASSRRLDRGGVGGGYTF.

The V call is TRBV5-1, the J call TRBJ2-1; TRBD2 agrees at 7 bases. The CDR3 covers 17 residues. J was trimmed by 2 bases and V by 0 bases; bases with no gene match: 8. Looked up from germline, CDR1 is SGHRS and CDR2 is YFSETQ. CDR3 sequence: CASSLGTMAGAYNEQFF. The CDR3 DNA follows: TGCGCCAGCAGCTTGGGGACTATGGCGGGGGCCTACAATGAGCAGTTCTTC.

The genes are TRBV6-5 and TRBJ2-7, with D possibly being TRBD1 (5 bases). The CDR3 contains 11 residues. V lost 11 bases and J lost 1, with 9 bases in between. Looked up from germline, CDR1 is MNHEY and CDR2 is SVGAGI. Here the CDR3 reads CAVRESYEQYF. The CDR3 nucleotides are TGTGCCGTCAGGGAATCCTACGAGCAGTACTTC.

The chain has TRBV14 and TRBJ1-2; 9 bases align to TRBD1. V dropped 5 bases and J dropped 8; count of bases not matched to a gene: 9. The CDR3 has 14 amino acids. The V gene's germline CDR1 is SGHDN and CDR2 FVKESK. The CDR3 DNA follows: TGTGCCAGCAGCTCCTCAGTGACAGGGGGAGGCTACACCTTC. Translated, it gives CASSSSVTGGGYTF.

CDR3 amino acids: CASSPRGTSGGTGELFF. The CDR3 nucleotides read TGTGCCAGCAGTCCTCGAGGGACTAGCGGAGGGACCGGGGAGCTGTTTTTT. The genes are TRBV27 and TRBJ2-2; 11 bases fit TRBD2. The CDR3 has 17 residues. With 5 bases clipped from V and 5 bases from J, the junction kept 10 bases outside the gene matches. CDR1 is MNHEY and CDR2 is SMNVEV in the germline V gene (reference sequence).

V usage is TRBV19 and J usage is TRBJ2-3; D remains unclear. V lost 6 bases and J 1 base, leaving 14 bases between the germline ends. CDR1 and CDR2 from the germline V gene are LNHDA and SQIVND (reference sequence). The CDR3 is 15 amino acids. CDR3 residues: CASRTQASGTDTQYF. As DNA, the CDR3 is TGTGCCAGTAGAACCCAAGCGAGCGGCACAGATACGCAGTATTTT.

The chain recombines TRBV7-2 with TRBJ1-1, with D maybe TRBD1 (5 bases). The CDR3 has 15 amino acids. V was pared by 10 bases and J by 0 bases, with 18 bases between. Germline lookup yields CDR1 SGHTA and CDR2 FQGNSA. The chain's CDR3 is CATAAGLIMNTEAFF. The CDR3 nucleotides are TGTGCCACGGCCGCAGGGCTGATTATGAACACTGAAGCTTTCTTT.

This sequence joins TRBV28 and TRBJ1-2; D remains ambiguous. Per the germline V gene, CDR1 is MDHEN and CDR2 is SYDVKM. This CDR3 is built from 12 residues. Trimming shortened V by 6 bases and J by 4 bases, and 9 bases separated the two germline ends. The CDR3 sequence: CASSQVGYGYTF. The DNA of the CDR3 is TGTGCCAGCAGCCAGGTGGGCTATGGCTACACCTTC.

This rearrangement joins TRBV7-3 to TRBJ2-1; no reliable D call. The V end lost 1 base, the J end lost 1 base, and 5 bases lay between the germline ends. CDR3 length: 14 amino acids. Germline V gene data show CDR1 as SGHTA and CDR2 as FQGTGA. This CDR3 reads CASSLSSSYNEQFF. Written as DNA, the CDR3 is TGTGCCAGCAGCTTAAGTAGTTCCTACAATGAGCAGTTCTTC.

This chain links TRBV4-3 with TRBJ2-3, with TRBD2 matching 8 bases. This CDR3 contains 18 residues. Looked up from germline, CDR1 is LGHNA and CDR2 is YSLEER. The V segment lost 2 bases and the J segment 6 bases; nucleotides outside the gene matches: 16. The CDR3 reads CASSQIVAASGSRDTQYF. The CDR3 DNA reads as TGCGCCAGCAGCCAAATAGTGGCGGCTAGCGGGTCGAGGGATACGCAGTATTTT.

This clone was detected only once. This chain joins TRBV5-4 and TRBJ2-3; 8 bases are a match to TRBD2. CDR1 SGHNT and CDR2 YYREEE come from the germline V gene (reference sequence). J lost 2 bases, V lost 2 bases, and 4 bases had no gene match. This CDR3 region has 15 residues. The CDR3 DNA is TGTGCCAGCAGCTTAGCGGGAGAGTACACAGATACGCAGTATTTT. Translated: CASSLAGEYTDTQYF.

The chain employs TRBV7-8 and TRBJ2-3; TRBD1 matches 9 bases. This CDR3 region has 16 residues. With 3 bases clipped from V and 3 bases from J, the junction kept 7 bases outside the gene matches. Germline V lookup: CDR1 SGHVS, CDR2 FQNEAQ. CDR3 residues: CASSLTGTGKTDTQYF. CDR3 in DNA: TGTGCCAGCAGCTTGACCGGGACAGGGAAAACAGATACGCAGTATTTT.

The rearrangement links TRBV19 to TRBJ2-3, with D uncertain. Trimming pared 5 bases from V and 0 bases from J, leaving 12 bases between. The CDR3 extends over 15 amino acids. CDR1 and CDR2 from the germline V gene are LNHDA and SQIVND (reference sequence). This CDR3 is CASSGLLSSTDTQYF. CDR3 DNA: TGTGCCAGTAGTGGCCTTCTTTCTAGCACAGATACGCAGTATTTT.

The rearrangement joins TRBV7-9 to TRBJ1-1; 10 nucleotides agree with TRBD1. Germline trimming cut 6 bases from V and 6 bases from J; bases unmatched to any gene: 13. Per germline, CDR1 SEHNR and CDR2 FQNEAQ (reference sequence). The CDR3 loop spans 16 amino acids. CDR3 amino acids: CASSPTARTGGPEAFF. CDR3 bases: TGTGCCAGCAGTCCAACTGCCAGGACAGGGGGACCTGAAGCTTTCTTT.

The chain employs TRBV27 and TRBJ1-1; TRBD1 might be the D (6 bases). There are 14 residues in the CDR3. V lost 0 bases and J lost 6, with 11 bases in between. Germline-derived CDR1 and CDR2 are MNHEY and SMNVEV (reference sequence). CDR3 in amino acids: CASSLSQGLAEAFF. CDR3 nucleotide sequence: TGTGCCAGCAGTTTATCCCAGGGGTTAGCTGAAGCTTTCTTT.

The chain carries TRBV2 and TRBJ2-1; a possible D gene is TRBD2 (5 bases). Trimming shortened V by 0 bases and J by 7 bases, and 13 bases separated the two germline ends. Germline CDR1 SNHLY, CDR2 FYNNEI. The CDR3 runs 15 residues. The CDR3 sequence: CASSEALLVANEQFF. CDR3 DNA sequence: TGTGCCAGCAGTGAAGCGCTTCTGGTAGCGAATGAGCAGTTCTTC.

The chain carries TRBV3-1 (or the pseudogene TRBV3-2) and TRBJ1-4, with a possible D match to TRBD1 (5 bases). There are 15 residues in the CDR3. From germline, CDR1 is LGHDT and CDR2 YNNKEL (reference sequence). Trimming removed 0 bases from V and 2 bases from J, with 7 bases in between. Here the CDR3 reads CASSQDPGTNEKLFF. CDR3 sequence (DNA): TGTGCCAGCAGCCAAGATCCAGGGACTAATGAAAAACTGTTTTTT.

The rearrangement uses TRBV24-1 and TRBJ2-3; the match to TRBD1 covers 10 bases. The CDR3 extends over 13 amino acids. The J segment lost 4 bases and the V segment lost 10 bases, leaving 4 bases of the junction unmatched. Germline lookup yields CDR1 KGHDR and CDR2 SFDVKD. DNA of the CDR3: TGTGCCACGGGACAGGGGAGCGCAGATACGCAGTATTTT. Translated, it gives CATGQGSADTQYF.

The chain is built from TRBV2 and TRBJ2-3; 8 nucleotides align to TRBD2. Germline V gives CDR1 SNHLY, CDR2 FYNNEI. V trimming: 7 bases; J trimming: 11 bases; junction bases outside the gene matches: 14. The CDR3 is 14 amino acids. CDR3 nucleotides: TGTGCCAGCATGGCCTCCCAGGCCGGGGGGGGGCAGTATTTT. Encoded protein: CASMASQAGGGQYF. Drawing the rest from reference TRBV2 and TRBJ2-3, the complete variable domain is EPEVTQTPSHQVTQMGQEVILRCVPISNHLYFYWYRQILGQKVEFLVSFYNNEISEKSEIFDDQFSVERPDGSNFTLKIRSTKLEDSAMYFCASMASQAGGGQYFGPGTRLTVL.

The chain recombines TRBV13 with TRBJ2-5; possibly TRBD1 for D (6 bases). V lost 5 bases to trimming and J lost 1 base, with 20 bases between them. Looked up from germline, CDR1 is PRHDT and CDR2 is FYEKMQ (reference sequence). The CDR3 consists of 17 residues. CDR3 sequence: CASSTHTGLKSQETQYF. CDR3 sequence (DNA): TGTGCCAGCAGCACCCACACAGGGCTAAAAAGCCAAGAGACCCAGTACTTC.

The chain employs TRBV4-2 and TRBJ2-4, with 12 bases aligning to TRBD1. The V and J ends lost 3 bases and 6 bases, in that order; junction bases with no gene match: 0. The germline V gene has CDR1 LGHNA and CDR2 YNFKEQ. CDR3 length equals 14 residues. The CDR3 bases are TGTGCCAGCAGCCAGGGACAGGGGGCAAACATTCAGTACTTC. It translates to CASSQGQGANIQYF.

J is TRBJ2-5 and V is TRBV11-3; D unclear. CDR3 length: 14 residues. Trimming took 5 bases from V and 5 from J, leaving 15 bases between them. Per the germline V gene, CDR1 is SGHNT and CDR2 is YENEEA. CDR3 coding DNA: TGTGCCAGCAGCCCTTCGACCGAGGAGGAGACCCAGTACTTC. Protein product: CASSPSTEEETQYF.